The 31 T cell receptor beta chains reported below all come from one sample, sequenced in a study of blood T cell repertoires in COVID-19. Only in-frame clones appear in the TCRdb table, and some are missing; sequencing was by immunoSEQ multiplex PCR. Counted here are 200,000 to 250,000 clones, approximately 88% occurring once; the ten biggest clones make up approximately 3.5%. Sequenced material: PBMCs or T cells enriched from blood (not recorded which). Every receptor here comes from a woman in her twenties or thirties who had been exposed to COVID-19.

The CDR3 DNA reads as TGTGCCAGCAGTTCCAGGGGGAGGACTGAGACCCAGTACTTC. Residues: CASSSRGRTETQYF. The chain combines TRBV6-5 with TRBJ2-5, with D perhaps TRBD1 (7 bases). Trimming removed 4 bases from V and 5 bases from J, with 14 bases in between. CDR3 length: 14 residues. The germline gives CDR1 MNHEY, CDR2 SVGAGI.

The rearrangement links TRBV25-1 to TRBJ2-7, with D possibly TRBD1 on 6 matching bases. The V gene's germline CDR1 is MGHDK and CDR2 SYGVNS. CDR3 size: 15 residues. Between the trimmed V and J ends, which lost 3 bases and 2 bases, there was a span of 14 bases. Written as DNA, the CDR3 is TGTGCCAGCAGTGATCCGGGGACATTCACCTACGAGCAGTACTTC. Residues: CASSDPGTFTYEQYF.

The genes are TRBV9 and TRBJ2-1, with D hard to call. Trimming stripped 3 bases from V and 3 bases from J, with 4 bases between. Germline loops: CDR1 SGDLS, CDR2 YYNGEE. The CDR3 covers 12 residues. For the CDR3, the DNA is TGTGCCAGCAGCGGAGACTACAATGAGCAGTTCTTC. Translated, it gives CASSGDYNEQFF.

The CDR3 reads CASSVGEHYGYTF. The CDR3 DNA reads TGTGCCAGCAGTGTCGGGGAGCACTATGGCTACACCTTC. The V and J genes are TRBV28 and TRBJ1-2; D gene ambiguous. The CDR3 extends over 13 amino acids. V shed 5 bases and J shed 3 bases, with 10 bases lying between them. The germline V gene has CDR1 MDHEN and CDR2 SYDVKM.

The table lists this clone with a count of one. V gene TRBV4-1 combines with J gene TRBJ2-7, with TRBD2 matching 8 bases. Germline V gene sequence: CDR1 MGHRA, CDR2 YSYEKL. The CDR3 consists of 15 residues. V gave up 1 base and J gave up 7 bases; unmatched junction bases: 9. The CDR3 here is CASSQGTSPAREQYF. CDR3 nucleotides: TGCGCCAGCAGCCAAGGGACTAGCCCTGCTCGGGAGCAGTACTTC.

This clone was seen more than once but under ten times. The V and J genes are TRBV2 and TRBJ1-1; weak D call: TRBD1 (6 bases). The V gene lost 6 bases and the J gene lost 4 bases, with 12 bases spanning the gap. Germline V lookup: CDR1 SNHLY, CDR2 FYNNEI. The CDR3 consists of 13 residues. CDR3 loop: CASSLTRGTEAFF. CDR3 nucleotides: TGTGCCAGCAGCCTTACCAGGGGCACTGAAGCTTTCTTT.

The chain links TRBV2 to TRBJ2-3; D ambiguous. Germline V gives CDR1 SNHLY, CDR2 FYNNEI. V shed 6 bases and J shed 4 bases, with 14 bases lying between them. CDR3 length equals 14 residues. CDR3 region: CASRPPEKADTQYF. DNA of the CDR3: TGTGCCAGCAGGCCCCCAGAAAAAGCAGATACGCAGTATTTT.

The rearrangement uses TRBV30 and TRBJ2-3; possible D gene TRBD2, 7 bases. The CDR3 runs 17 residues. CDR1 and CDR2 (germline): GTSNPN, SVGIG (reference sequence). Trimming took off 1 base at V and 5 bases at J, with 22 bases between the two ends. The CDR3 loop is CAWSGTPGGAGVDTQYF. CDR3 coding DNA: TGTGCCTGGAGTGGCACCCCTGGGGGGGCGGGAGTAGATACGCAGTATTTT.

This CDR3 reads CASSVDNPYTGELFF. CDR3 bases: TGTGCCAGCAGCGTAGACAACCCCTACACCGGGGAGCTGTTTTTT. The chain links TRBV9 to TRBJ2-2, with D unresolved. The germline V and J ends were trimmed by 0 bases and 3 bases, with 9 bases remaining between them. Germline CDR1 is SGDLS and CDR2 is YYNGEE. The length of the CDR3 is 15 residues.

The chain couples TRBV6-5 to TRBJ1-1; 8 bases map to TRBD1. J was trimmed by 5 bases and V by 5 bases; bases with no gene match: 7. The CDR3 loop spans 14 amino acids. The germline V gene has CDR1 MNHEY and CDR2 SVGAGI. This CDR3 is CASSRTGRRTEAFF. CDR3 coding DNA: TGTGCCAGCAGTCGGACAGGGAGGAGGACTGAAGCTTTCTTT.

Only a few counts were recorded for this clone. DNA for the CDR3: TGTGCCAGCAGCGTAGTATCGGGGTCCGGGGAGCTGTTTTTT. Translation gives CASSVVSGSGELFF. This chain uses TRBV9 with TRBJ2-2; D perhaps matches TRBD2 (5 bases). V was cut by 0 bases and J by 6 bases, with 9 bases left in between. This CDR3 has 14 amino acids. Looked up from germline, CDR1 is SGDLS and CDR2 is YYNGEE.

V and J are TRBV3-1 (or the pseudogene TRBV3-2) and TRBJ1-2; D is perhaps TRBD1 (6 bases). Trimming removed 0 bases at V and 0 bases at J, with 11 bases between. Germline-derived CDR1 and CDR2 are LGHDT and YNNKEL (reference sequence). The CDR3 has 16 residues. As DNA, the CDR3 is TGTGCCAGCAGCCAAGAAACAGGGATATCTAACTATGGCTACACCTTC. Amino acid sequence: CASSQETGISNYGYTF.

This chain links TRBV7-9 with TRBJ2-7; 7 bases line up with TRBD1. The CDR3 is made up of 16 amino acids. With 4 bases clipped from V and 3 bases from J, the junction kept 12 bases outside the gene matches. CDR1 SEHNR and CDR2 FQNEAQ come from the germline V gene (reference sequence). The CDR3, as DNA: TGTGCCAGCAGCTCGTTTGACAGGGTACGAATCTACGAGCAGTACTTC. Translating gives CASSSFDRVRIYEQYF.

This chain uses TRBV5-4 with TRBJ2-5; 10 bases line up with TRBD1. J gave up 5 bases and V 3 bases, and 4 bases lay outside the gene matches. Germline V lookup: CDR1 SGHNT, CDR2 YYREEE (reference sequence). The CDR3 runs 14 residues. CDR3 in amino acids: CASSWTGGKETQYF. In DNA form, the CDR3 reads TGTGCCAGCAGCTGGACAGGGGGGAAGGAGACCCAGTACTTC.

The chain is built from TRBV3-1 (or the pseudogene TRBV3-2) and TRBJ1-6; a weak D match, TRBD1 (6 bases). The germline CDR1 and CDR2 sequences are LGHDT and YNNKEL (reference sequence). Trimming removed 3 bases from V and 9 bases from J, with 12 bases in between. The CDR3 runs 14 residues. CDR3 DNA sequence: TGTGCCAGCAGCCAGGTACAGGGTCGTTCACCCCTCCACTTT. Amino acids: CASSQVQGRSPLHF.

The chain links TRBV10-3 to TRBJ2-2; the match to TRBD1 covers 10 bases. This CDR3 contains 17 residues. J gave up 4 bases and V 4 bases, and 9 bases lay outside the gene matches. Looked up from germline, CDR1 is ENHRY and CDR2 is SYGVKD. The DNA of the CDR3 is TGTGCCATCAGTGGACCGACTCGGACAGGGGGCACCGGGGAGCTGTTTTTT. It codes for CAISGPTRTGGTGELFF.

The V call is TRBV27, the J call TRBJ2-3; 7 bases agree with TRBD1. V lost 3 bases, J lost 0 bases, and 6 bases stayed unmatched. The CDR3 contains 16 residues. The germline V gene encodes CDR1 MNHEY and CDR2 SMNVEV (reference sequence). CDR3 loop: CASSLGTVTSTDTQYF. In DNA, the CDR3 is TGTGCCAGCAGTTTGGGGACAGTCACTAGCACAGATACGCAGTATTTT.

The rearrangement uses TRBV6-5 and TRBJ2-7; TRBD1 is a possible D gene (6 bases). Germline V gene data show CDR1 as MNHEY and CDR2 as SVGAGI. V was pared by 7 bases and J by 2 bases, with 9 bases between. This CDR3 region has 12 residues. The CDR3 DNA reads TGTGCCAGCACAGGGGAGACCTACGAGCAGTACTTC. As protein: CASTGETYEQYF.

The V call is TRBV6-1, the J call TRBJ2-7, with TRBD1 matching 9 bases. The CDR3 loop spans 14 amino acids. V lost 3 bases to trimming and J lost 5 bases; unmatched junction nucleotides: 5. CDR1 and CDR2 (germline): MNHNS, SASEGT. CDR3 bases: TGTGCCAGCAGTGAGGACAGGGGTGGGGACGAGCAGTACTTC. Encoded protein: CASSEDRGGDEQYF.

The genes are TRBV11-2 and TRBJ2-1, with 7 bases aligning to TRBD1. V trimming: 5 bases; J trimming: 8 bases; junction bases outside the gene matches: 18. Germline V gene lookup returns CDR1 SGHAT and CDR2 FQNNGV. The CDR3 loop spans 17 amino acids. The DNA of the CDR3 is TGTGCCAGCAGCCTTAAAACAGGGGCTTTTACAGACGATGAGCAGTTCTTC. Amino acids: CASSLKTGAFTDDEQFF.

J is TRBJ1-1 and V is TRBV9; D gene ambiguous. Trimming removed 3 bases at V and 1 base at J, with 7 bases between. There are 13 residues in the CDR3. Germline V lookup: CDR1 SGDLS, CDR2 YYNGEE. This CDR3 reads CASSEQTNTEAFF. CDR3 DNA: TGTGCCAGCAGCGAACAAACGAACACTGAAGCTTTCTTT.

The rearrangement links TRBV28 to TRBJ1-1, with a possible D match to TRBD1 (6 bases). With 1 base removed from V and 0 bases from J, the gap between germline ends came to 9 bases. This CDR3 has 15 residues. Per germline, CDR1 MDHEN and CDR2 SYDVKM. The CDR3 coding sequence is TGTGCCAGCAGTTTATTGGACAGAATGAACACTGAAGCTTTCTTT. It translates to CASSLLDRMNTEAFF. Looking up the rest from reference TRBV28 and TRBJ1-1 gives the full variable domain: DVKVTQSSRYLVKRTGEKVFLECVQDMDHENMFWYRQDPGLGLRLIYFSYDVKMKEKGDIPEGYSVSREKKERFSLILESASTNQTSMYLCASSLLDRMNTEAFFGQGTRLTVV.

This clone was observed a single time. J is TRBJ2-5 and V is TRBV9; 11 bases map to TRBD2. V trimming: 0 bases; J trimming: 3 bases; junction bases outside the gene matches: 7. The CDR3 is 17 residues long. Germline lookup yields CDR1 SGDLS and CDR2 YYNGEE. DNA of the CDR3: TGTGCCAGCAGCGTAGGGAATAGCGGGAGGGTGGAAGAGACCCAGTACTTC. It codes for CASSVGNSGRVEETQYF.

The chain is built from TRBV6-5 and TRBJ2-7; 8 positions match TRBD1. From germline, CDR1 is MNHEY and CDR2 SVGAGI. The CDR3 has 14 amino acids. Trimming cost V 4 bases and J 4 bases; bases outside gene matches: 6. The CDR3 reads CASSLGQGAYEQYF. The CDR3 DNA follows: TGTGCCAGCAGTTTAGGACAGGGTGCTTACGAGCAGTACTTC.

Comment on this clone: One end of the junction does not line up with germline, which may come from a read error. The rearrangement uses TRBV4-1 and TRBJ2-1; 9 nucleotides match TRBD1. Germline values: CDR1 MGHRA, CDR2 YSYEKL. The length of the CDR3 is 13 residues. The CDR3 region is CATSRQGDNEQFF. The CDR3 DNA reads TGCGCCACCAGCCGACAGGGGGACAATGAGCAGTTCTTC.

V gene TRBV27 combines with J gene TRBJ1-2; 7 bases map to TRBD1. V gave up 5 bases and J gave up 5 bases; unmatched junction bases: 5. There are 13 residues in the CDR3. CDR1 and CDR2 (germline): MNHEY, SMNVEV (reference sequence). The CDR3 loop is CASSPWDSYGYTF. The CDR3 DNA follows: TGTGCCAGCAGTCCTTGGGACAGTTATGGCTACACCTTC.

The chain joins TRBV5-4 to TRBJ2-5, with D perhaps TRBD2 (6 bases). The CDR3 is 12 residues long. Trimming left V 4 bases short and J 7 bases short, with 11 bases between. Germline CDR1 reads SGHNT; CDR2 reads YYREEE (reference sequence). The DNA for the CDR3 is TGTGCCAGCAGCCTAAGGGGAGGGACCCAGTACTTC. Translation gives CASSLRGGTQYF.

The chain couples TRBV4-1 to TRBJ2-2; no clear D gene. V was clipped by 0 bases and J by 4 bases, with 9 bases between them. Looked up from germline, CDR1 is MGHRA and CDR2 is YSYEKL. The CDR3 loop spans 15 amino acids. In DNA, the CDR3 is TGCGCCAGCAGCCAAGATGTCGGGTCCACCGGGGAGCTGTTTTTT. The encoded protein is CASSQDVGSTGELFF.

The chain uses TRBV6-5 and TRBJ2-2; 9 nucleotides line up with TRBD2. Germline CDR1 reads MNHEY; CDR2 reads SVGAGI. V was clipped by 5 bases and J by 2 bases; unmatched bases: 3. The CDR3 runs 15 residues. For the CDR3, the DNA is TGTGCCAGCAGTCGGACTAGCGCAAACACCGGGGAGCTGTTTTTT. It is translated as CASSRTSANTGELFF.

The chain is built from TRBV30 and TRBJ1-3; weak D call: TRBD1 (5 bases). V was cut by 2 bases and J by 1 base, with 12 bases left in between. This CDR3 has 15 residues. Germline CDR1 and CDR2: GTSNPN and SVGIG (reference sequence). DNA of the CDR3: TGTGCCTGGAGTTGGGCAGGGCGGTCTGGAAACACCATATATTTT. Amino acids: CAWSWAGRSGNTIYF.

The CDR3 spells CASSLRGGRGLLRGNQPQHF. For the CDR3, the DNA is TGTGCCAGCAGTTTGCGGGGAGGCAGGGGGCTCCTGCGGGGCAATCAGCCCCAGCATTTT. The chain uses TRBV28 and TRBJ1-5, with 8 bases that match TRBD1. The CDR3 spans 20 residues. CDR1 is MDHEN, CDR2 SYDVKM, per germline. V shed 3 bases, J shed 2 bases, and the junction held 18 bases outside the gene matches.